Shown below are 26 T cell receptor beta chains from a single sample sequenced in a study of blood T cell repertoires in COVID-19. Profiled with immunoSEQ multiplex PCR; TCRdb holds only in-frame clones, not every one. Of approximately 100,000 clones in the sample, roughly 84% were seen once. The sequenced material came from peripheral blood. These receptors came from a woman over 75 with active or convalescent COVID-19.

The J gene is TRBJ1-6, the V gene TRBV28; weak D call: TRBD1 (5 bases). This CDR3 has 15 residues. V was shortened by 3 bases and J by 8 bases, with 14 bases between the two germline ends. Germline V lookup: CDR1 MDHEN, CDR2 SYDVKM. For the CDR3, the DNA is TGTGCCAGCAGTTTGAGACAGTTTAGAGATTCACCCCTCCACTTT. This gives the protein CASSLRQFRDSPLHF.

CDR3 bases: TGTGCCAGCAGTTATAGGACAGGGCAAGAGACCCAGTACTTC. It yields the protein CASSYRTGQETQYF. This sequence joins TRBV25-1 and TRBJ2-5; 8 nucleotides line up with TRBD1. The CDR3 is 14 amino acids. Germline CDR1 and CDR2: MGHDK and SYGVNS. Unmatched junction bases numbered 4, after V lost 5 bases and J lost 2 bases.

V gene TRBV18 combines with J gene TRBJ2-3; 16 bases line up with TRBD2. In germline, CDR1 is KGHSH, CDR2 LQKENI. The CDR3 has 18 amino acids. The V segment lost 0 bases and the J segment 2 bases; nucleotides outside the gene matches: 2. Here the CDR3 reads CASSPPGLAGGPTDTQYF. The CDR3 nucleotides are TGTGCCAGCTCACCACCGGGACTAGCGGGAGGGCCCACAGATACGCAGTATTTT.

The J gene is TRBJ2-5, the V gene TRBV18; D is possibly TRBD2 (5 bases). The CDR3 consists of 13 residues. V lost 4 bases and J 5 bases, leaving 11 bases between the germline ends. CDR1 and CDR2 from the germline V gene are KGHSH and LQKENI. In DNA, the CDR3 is TGTGCCAGCTCACGGGAGTTTGGGGAGACCCAGTACTTC. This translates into CASSREFGETQYF.

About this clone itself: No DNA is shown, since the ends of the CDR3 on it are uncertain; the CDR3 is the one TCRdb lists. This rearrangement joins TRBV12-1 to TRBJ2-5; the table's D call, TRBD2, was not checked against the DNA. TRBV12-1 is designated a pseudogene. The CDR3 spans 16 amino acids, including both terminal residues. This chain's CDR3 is CASPVGGGSRRETQYF.

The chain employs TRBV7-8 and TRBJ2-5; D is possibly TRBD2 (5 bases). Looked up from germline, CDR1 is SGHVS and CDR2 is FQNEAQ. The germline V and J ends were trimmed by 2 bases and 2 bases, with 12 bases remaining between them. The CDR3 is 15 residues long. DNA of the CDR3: TGTGCCAGCAGCTTAACCCCGGGGAGTCAAGAGACCCAGTACTTC. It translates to CASSLTPGSQETQYF. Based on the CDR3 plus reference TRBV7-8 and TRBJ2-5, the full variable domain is GAGVSQSPRYKVAKRGQDVALRCDPISGHVSLFWYQQALGQGPEFLTYFQNEAQLDKSGLPSDRFFAERPEGSVSTLKIQRTQQEDSAVYLCASSLTPGSQETQYFGPGTRLLVL.

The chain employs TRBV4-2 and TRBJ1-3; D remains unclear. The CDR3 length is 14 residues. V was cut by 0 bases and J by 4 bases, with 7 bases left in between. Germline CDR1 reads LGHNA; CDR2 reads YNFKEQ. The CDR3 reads CASSQDPPGNTIYF. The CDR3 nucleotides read TGTGCCAGCAGCCAAGATCCCCCGGGAAACACCATATATTTT.

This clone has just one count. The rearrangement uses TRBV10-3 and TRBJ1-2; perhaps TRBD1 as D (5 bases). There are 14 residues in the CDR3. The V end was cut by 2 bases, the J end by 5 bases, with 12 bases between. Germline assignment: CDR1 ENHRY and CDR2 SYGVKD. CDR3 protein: CAISEAGPGYGYTF. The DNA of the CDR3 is TGTGCCATCAGTGAGGCGGGACCTGGGTATGGCTACACCTTC.

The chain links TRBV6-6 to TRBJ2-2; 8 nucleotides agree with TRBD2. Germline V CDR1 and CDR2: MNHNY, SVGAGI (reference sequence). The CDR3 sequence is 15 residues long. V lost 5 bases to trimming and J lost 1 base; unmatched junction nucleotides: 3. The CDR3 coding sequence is TGTGCCAGCAGTCAACTAGCGGAGAACACCGGGGAGCTGTTTTTT. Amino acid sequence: CASSQLAENTGELFF.

In DNA form, the CDR3 reads TGTGCCAGTAGTACCCCCCAGGGCAATCGGGGCTACACCTTC. Its protein is CASSTPQGNRGYTF. The rearrangement joins TRBV19 to TRBJ1-2; the D gene is possibly TRBD1 (5 bases). Between the trimmed V and J ends, which lost 4 bases and 8 bases, there was a span of 17 bases. The germline V gene has CDR1 LNHDA and CDR2 SQIVND (reference sequence). The CDR3 contains 14 residues.

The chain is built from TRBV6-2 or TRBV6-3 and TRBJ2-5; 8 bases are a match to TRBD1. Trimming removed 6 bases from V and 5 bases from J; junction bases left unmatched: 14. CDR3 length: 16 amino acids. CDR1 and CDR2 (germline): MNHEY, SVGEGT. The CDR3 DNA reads TGTGCCAGCAGCCCCGGGACAGGCCAAGGCCGGGAGACCCAGTACTTC. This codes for CASSPGTGQGRETQYF.

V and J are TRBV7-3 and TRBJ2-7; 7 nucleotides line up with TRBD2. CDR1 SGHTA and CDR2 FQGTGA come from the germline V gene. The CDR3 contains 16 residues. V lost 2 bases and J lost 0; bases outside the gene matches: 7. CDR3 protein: CASSLDGLGNSYEQYF. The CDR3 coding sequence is TGTGCCAGCAGCTTAGATGGACTAGGAAACTCCTACGAGCAGTACTTC.

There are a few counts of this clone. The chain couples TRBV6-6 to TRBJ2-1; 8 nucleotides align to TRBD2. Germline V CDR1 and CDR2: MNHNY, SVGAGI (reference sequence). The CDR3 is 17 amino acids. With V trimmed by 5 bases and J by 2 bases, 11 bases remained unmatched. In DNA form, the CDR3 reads TGTGCCAGCAGTCCAAACCCAGCGGGAGCGCCCTACAATGAGCAGTTCTTC. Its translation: CASSPNPAGAPYNEQFF.

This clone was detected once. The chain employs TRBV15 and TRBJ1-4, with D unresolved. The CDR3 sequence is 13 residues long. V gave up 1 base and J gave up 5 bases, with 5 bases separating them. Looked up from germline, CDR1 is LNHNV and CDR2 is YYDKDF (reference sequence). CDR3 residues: CATSRGQNEKLFF. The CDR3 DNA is TGTGCCACCAGCAGAGGCCAGAATGAAAAACTGTTTTTT.

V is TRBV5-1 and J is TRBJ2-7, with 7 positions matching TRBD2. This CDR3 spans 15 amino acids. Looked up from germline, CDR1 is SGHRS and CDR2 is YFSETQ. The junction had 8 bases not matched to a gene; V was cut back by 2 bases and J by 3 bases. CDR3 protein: CASSFFAGDSYEQYF. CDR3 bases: TGCGCCAGCAGCTTCTTTGCGGGGGATAGCTACGAGCAGTACTTC.

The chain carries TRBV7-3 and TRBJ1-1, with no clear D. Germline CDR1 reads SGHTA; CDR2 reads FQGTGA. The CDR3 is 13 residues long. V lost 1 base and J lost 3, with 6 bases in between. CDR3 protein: CASSLNSDTEAFF. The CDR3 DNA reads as TGTGCCAGCAGCTTAAATTCGGACACTGAAGCTTTCTTT. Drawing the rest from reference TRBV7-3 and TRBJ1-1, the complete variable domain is GAGVSQTPSNKVTEKGKYVELRCDPISGHTALYWYRQSLGQGPEFLIYFQGTGAADDSGLPNDRFFAVRPEGSVSTLKIQRTERGDSAVYLCASSLNSDTEAFFGQGTRLTVV.

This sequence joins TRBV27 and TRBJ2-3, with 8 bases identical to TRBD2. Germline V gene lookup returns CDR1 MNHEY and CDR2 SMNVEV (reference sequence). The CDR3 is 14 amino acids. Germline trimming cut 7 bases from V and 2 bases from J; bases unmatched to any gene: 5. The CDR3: CASTLSGATDTQYF. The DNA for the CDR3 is TGTGCCAGCACCCTTAGCGGGGCCACAGATACGCAGTATTTT.

The CDR3 here is CASRLNSGSSYNEQFF. CDR3 coding DNA: TGTGCCAGCAGACTCAATAGCGGGAGTAGTTATAATGAGCAGTTCTTC. The chain recombines TRBV27 with TRBJ2-1; TRBD2 matches 9 bases. The CDR3 length is 16 residues. CDR1 and CDR2 (germline): MNHEY, SMNVEV (reference sequence). J lost 7 bases, V lost 6 bases, and 13 bases had no gene match.

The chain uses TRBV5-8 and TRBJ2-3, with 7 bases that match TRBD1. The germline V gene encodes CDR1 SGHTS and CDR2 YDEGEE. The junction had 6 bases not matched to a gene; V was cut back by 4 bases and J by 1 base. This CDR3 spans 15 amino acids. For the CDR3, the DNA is TGTGCCAGCAGCCAACCTGGACAGGGCACAGATACGCAGTATTTT. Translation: CASSQPGQGTDTQYF.

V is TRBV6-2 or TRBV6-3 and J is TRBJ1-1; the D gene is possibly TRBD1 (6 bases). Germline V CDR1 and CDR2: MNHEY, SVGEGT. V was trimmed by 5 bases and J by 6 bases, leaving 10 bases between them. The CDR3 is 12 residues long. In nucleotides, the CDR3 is TGTGCCAGCAGTCCAGGGGTCCCTGAAGCTTTCTTT. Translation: CASSPGVPEAFF.

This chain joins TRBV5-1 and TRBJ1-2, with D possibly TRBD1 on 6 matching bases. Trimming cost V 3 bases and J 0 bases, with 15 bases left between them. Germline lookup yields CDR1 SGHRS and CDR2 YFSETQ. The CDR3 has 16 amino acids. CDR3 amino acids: CASSSTQGHTNYGYTF. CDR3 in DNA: TGCGCCAGCAGCTCGACCCAGGGGCATACTAACTATGGCTACACCTTC.

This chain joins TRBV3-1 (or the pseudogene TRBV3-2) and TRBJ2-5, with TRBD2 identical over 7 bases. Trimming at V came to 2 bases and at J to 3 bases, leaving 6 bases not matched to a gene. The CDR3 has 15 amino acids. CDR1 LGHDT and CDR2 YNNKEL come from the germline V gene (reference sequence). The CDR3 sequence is CASSQRTGGKETQYF. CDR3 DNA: TGTGCCAGCAGCCAACGGACGGGAGGTAAAGAGACCCAGTACTTC.

CDR3 sequence (DNA): TGTGCCAGCAGCAAAGGGACTAGCGGGTACTACAATGAGCAGTTCTTC. It specifies CASSKGTSGYYNEQFF. The chain joins TRBV9 to TRBJ2-1; TRBD2 agrees at 12 bases. Germline V gene data show CDR1 as SGDLS and CDR2 as YYNGEE. V lost 4 bases, J lost 3 bases, and 5 bases stayed unmatched. This CDR3 comprises 16 residues.

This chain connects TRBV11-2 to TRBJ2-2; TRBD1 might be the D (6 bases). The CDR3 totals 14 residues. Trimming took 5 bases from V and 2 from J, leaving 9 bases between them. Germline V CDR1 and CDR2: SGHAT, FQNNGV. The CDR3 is CASSQQGNTGELFF. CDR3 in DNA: TGTGCCAGCAGCCAACAGGGTAACACCGGGGAGCTGTTTTTT.

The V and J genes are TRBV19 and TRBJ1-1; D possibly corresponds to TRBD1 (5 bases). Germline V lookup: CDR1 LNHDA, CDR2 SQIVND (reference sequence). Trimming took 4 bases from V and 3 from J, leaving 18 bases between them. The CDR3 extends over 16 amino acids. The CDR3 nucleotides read TGTGCCAGTAGTACCAGGGACGGGGGGTATTACACTGAAGCTTTCTTT. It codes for CASSTRDGGYYTEAFF.

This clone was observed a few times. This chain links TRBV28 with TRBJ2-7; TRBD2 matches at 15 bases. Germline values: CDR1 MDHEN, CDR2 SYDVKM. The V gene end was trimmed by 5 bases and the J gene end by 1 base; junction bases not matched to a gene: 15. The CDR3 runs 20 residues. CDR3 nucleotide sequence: TGTGCCAGCAGTATCCCATGGACTAGCGGGAGGGCCCAGGGATCCTACGAGCAGTACTTC. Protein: CASSIPWTSGRAQGSYEQYF.